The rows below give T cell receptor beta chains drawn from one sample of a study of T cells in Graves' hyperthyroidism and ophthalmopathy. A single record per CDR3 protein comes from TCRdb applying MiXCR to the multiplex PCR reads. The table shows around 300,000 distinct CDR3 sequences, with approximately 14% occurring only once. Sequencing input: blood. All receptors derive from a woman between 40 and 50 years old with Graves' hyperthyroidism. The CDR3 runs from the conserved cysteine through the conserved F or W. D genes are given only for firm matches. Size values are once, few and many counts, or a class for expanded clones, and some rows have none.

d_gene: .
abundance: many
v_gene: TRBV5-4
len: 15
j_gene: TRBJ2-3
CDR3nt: TGTGCCAGCAGCCGGACTGGCGATGTGTCAGATACGCAGTATTTT
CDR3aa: CASSRTGDVSDTQYF

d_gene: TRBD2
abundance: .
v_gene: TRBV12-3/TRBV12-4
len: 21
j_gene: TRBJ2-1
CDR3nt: TGTGCCAGCAGCAATCTCGCCCGGTGGACTAGCGTCAGGAGCTCCTACAATGAGCAGTTCTTC
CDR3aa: CASSNLARWTSVRSSYNEQFF

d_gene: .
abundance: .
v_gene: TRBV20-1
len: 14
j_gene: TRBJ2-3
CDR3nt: TGCAGTGCTAGCGAAACTAGTACAGCAGATACGCAGTATTTT
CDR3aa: CSASETSTADTQYF

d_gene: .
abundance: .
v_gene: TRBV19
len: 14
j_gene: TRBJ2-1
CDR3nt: TGTGCCAGTAGAACCTTAGTAGGGGACAATGAGCAGTTCTTC
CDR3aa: CASRTLVGDNEQFF

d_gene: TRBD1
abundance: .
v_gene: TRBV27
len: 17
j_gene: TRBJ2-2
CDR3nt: TGTGCCAGCAGAAGCCACACCGGGACAGGGAACACCGGGGAGCTGTTTTTT
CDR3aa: CASRSHTGTGNTGELFF

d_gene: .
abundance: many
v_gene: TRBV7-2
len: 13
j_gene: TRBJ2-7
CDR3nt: TGTGCCAGCAGCTTCACAGGGGGGGTCGAGCAGTACTTC
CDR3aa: CASSFTGGVEQYF

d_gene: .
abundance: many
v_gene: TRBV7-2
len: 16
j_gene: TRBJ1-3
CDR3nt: TGTGCCAACAGCTTATACGGGACGGACTCTGGAAACACCATATATTTT
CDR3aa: CANSLYGTDSGNTIYF

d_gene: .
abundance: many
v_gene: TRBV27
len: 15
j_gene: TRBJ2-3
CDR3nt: TGTGCCAGCAGTTGGGACTCACCCCGCACAGATACGCAGTATTTT
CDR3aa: CASSWDSPRTDTQYF

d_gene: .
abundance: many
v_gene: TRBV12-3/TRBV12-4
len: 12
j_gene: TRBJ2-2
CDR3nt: TGTGCCAGCAGTTGGCACACCGGGGAGCTGTTTTTT
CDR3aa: CASSWHTGELFF

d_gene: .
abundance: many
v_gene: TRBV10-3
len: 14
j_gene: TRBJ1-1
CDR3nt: TGTGCCATCACCATACAACTCCAGGGGACTGAAGCTTTCTTT
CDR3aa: CAITIQLQGTEAFF

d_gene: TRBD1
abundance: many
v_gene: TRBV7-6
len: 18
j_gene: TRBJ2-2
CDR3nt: TGTGCCAGCAGCTTAGCGGCCCCCGGGACAGGGGGCACCGGGGAGCTGTTTTTT
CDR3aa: CASSLAAPGTGGTGELFF

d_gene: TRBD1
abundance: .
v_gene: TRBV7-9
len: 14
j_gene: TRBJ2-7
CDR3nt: TGTGCCAGCAGCTTAGGGGACAGGTTCGGGGAGCAGTACTTC
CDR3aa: CASSLGDRFGEQYF

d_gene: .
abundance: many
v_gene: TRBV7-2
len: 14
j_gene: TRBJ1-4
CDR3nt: TGTGCCAGCAGCTACAGGGTCTCAGGAGAAAAACTGTTTTTT
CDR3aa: CASSYRVSGEKLFF

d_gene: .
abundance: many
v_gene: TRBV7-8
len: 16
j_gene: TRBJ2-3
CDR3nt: TGTGCCAGCAGCTTAGTCGGCGGAGACCCGGCAGATACGCAGTATTTT
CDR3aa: CASSLVGGDPADTQYF

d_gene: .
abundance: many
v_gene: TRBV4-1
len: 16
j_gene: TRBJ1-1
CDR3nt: TGCGCCAGCAGCCAAGCTTCCCGGGTCCGGAACACTGAAGCTTTCTTT
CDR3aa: CASSQASRVRNTEAFF

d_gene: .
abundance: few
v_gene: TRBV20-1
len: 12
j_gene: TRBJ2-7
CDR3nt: TGCAGTGCTAGAGATATCCTAGAGGAGCAGTACTTC
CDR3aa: CSARDILEEQYF

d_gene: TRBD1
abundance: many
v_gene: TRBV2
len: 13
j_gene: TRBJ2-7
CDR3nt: TGTGCCAGCAGGGGGGACAGCTCCTACGAGCAGTACTTC
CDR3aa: CASRGDSSYEQYF

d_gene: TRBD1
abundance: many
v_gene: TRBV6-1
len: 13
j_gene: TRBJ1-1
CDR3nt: TGTGCCAGCAGCGACAGGGGGGAGAAGCAAGCTTTCTTT
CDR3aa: CASSDRGEKQAFF

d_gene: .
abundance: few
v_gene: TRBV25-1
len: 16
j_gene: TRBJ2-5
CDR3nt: TGTGCCAGCAGTTTAAAGTCGGACGGGACAAAAGAGACCCAGTACTTC
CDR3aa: CASSLKSDGTKETQYF

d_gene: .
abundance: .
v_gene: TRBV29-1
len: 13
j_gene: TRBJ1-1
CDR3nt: TGCAGCATAAAGGCTGTCAGGAACACTGAAGCTTTCTTT
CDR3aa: CSIKAVRNTEAFF

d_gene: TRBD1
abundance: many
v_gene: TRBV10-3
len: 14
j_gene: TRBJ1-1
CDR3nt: TGTGCCACGGGGACAGGGCTAACGAACACTGAAGCTTTCTTT
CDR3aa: CATGTGLTNTEAFF

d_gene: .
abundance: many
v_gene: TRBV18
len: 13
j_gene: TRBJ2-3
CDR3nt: TGTGCCAGCACCCGGGGGCAAGGGGATACGCAGTATTTT
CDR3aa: CASTRGQGDTQYF

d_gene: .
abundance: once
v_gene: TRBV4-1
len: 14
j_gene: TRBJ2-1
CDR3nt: TGCGCCAGCAGCCAAGCATCACTAGCAGTCGTGCAGTTCTTC
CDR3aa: CASSQASLAVVQFF

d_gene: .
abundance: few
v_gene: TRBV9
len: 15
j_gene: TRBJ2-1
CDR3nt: TGTGCCAGCAGCGTACAACCGGGAACCTACAATGAGCAGTTCTTC
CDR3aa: CASSVQPGTYNEQFF

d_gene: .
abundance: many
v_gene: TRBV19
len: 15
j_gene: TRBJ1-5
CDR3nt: TGTGCCAGTAGTCCGGTGAGTCTGGGCAATCAGCCCCAGCATTTT
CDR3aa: CASSPVSLGNQPQHF

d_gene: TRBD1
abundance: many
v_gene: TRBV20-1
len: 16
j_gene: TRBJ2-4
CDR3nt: TGCAGTGCTAGAGATAGGGACAGGGGGCAGGAAAACATTCAGTACTTC
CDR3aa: CSARDRDRGQENIQYF

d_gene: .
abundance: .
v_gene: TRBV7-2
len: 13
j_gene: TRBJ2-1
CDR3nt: TGTGCCAGCAGCTACCGGATTGTCGATGAGCAGTTCTTC
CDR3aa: CASSYRIVDEQFF

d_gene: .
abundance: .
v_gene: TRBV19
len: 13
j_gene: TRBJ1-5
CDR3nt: TGTGCCAGTAGTATCCCCTACAATCAGCCCCAGCATTTT
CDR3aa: CASSIPYNQPQHF

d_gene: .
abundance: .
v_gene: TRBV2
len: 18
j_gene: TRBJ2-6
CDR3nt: TGTGCCAGCAGTGGTCACAGCCACCTACTCTCTGGGGCCAACGTCCTGACTTTC
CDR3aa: CASSGHSHLLSGANVLTF

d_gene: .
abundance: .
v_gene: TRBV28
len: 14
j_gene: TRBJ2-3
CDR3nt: TGTGCCAGCAGTTCGTCGGTTACTGCCAATACGCAGTATTTT
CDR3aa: CASSSSVTANTQYF

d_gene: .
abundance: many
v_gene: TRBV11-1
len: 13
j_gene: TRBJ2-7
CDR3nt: TGTGCCAGCAGCTTAACCACTAGGTACGAGCAGTACTTC
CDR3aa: CASSLTTRYEQYF

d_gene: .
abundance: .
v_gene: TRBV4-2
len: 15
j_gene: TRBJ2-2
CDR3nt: TGTGCCAGCAGCCAAGATCACAGGATGGCCGGGGAGCTGTTTTTT
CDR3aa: CASSQDHRMAGELFF

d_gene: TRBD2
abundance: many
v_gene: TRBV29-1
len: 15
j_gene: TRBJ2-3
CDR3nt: TGCAGCGTCCAGGAGCGGGAGAGGGGGACAGATACGCAGTATTTT
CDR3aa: CSVQERERGTDTQYF

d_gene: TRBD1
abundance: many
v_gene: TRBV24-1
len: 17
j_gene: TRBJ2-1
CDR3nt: TGTGCCACCAGTGATCCTCAACCCGGGACAGGGGGGAATGAGCAGTTCTTC
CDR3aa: CATSDPQPGTGGNEQFF

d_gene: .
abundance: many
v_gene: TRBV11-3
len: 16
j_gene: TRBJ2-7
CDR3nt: TGTGCCAGCAGCCCCTCCGGTGCGGGTGGAATCTACGAGCAGTACTTC
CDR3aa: CASSPSGAGGIYEQYF

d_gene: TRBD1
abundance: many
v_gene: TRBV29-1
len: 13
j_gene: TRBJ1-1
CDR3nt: TGCAGCGCAGACAGGGGAAGAGGCACTGAAGCTTTCTTT
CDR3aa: CSADRGRGTEAFF

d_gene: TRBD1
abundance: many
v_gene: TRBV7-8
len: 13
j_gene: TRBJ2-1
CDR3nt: TGTGCCAGCAGCTCAACAGGGGGGAATGAGCAGTTCTTC
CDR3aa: CASSSTGGNEQFF

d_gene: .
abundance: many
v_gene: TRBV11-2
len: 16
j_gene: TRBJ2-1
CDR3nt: TGTGCCAGCAGCTTAGGCCCGGCGGGATATCGGAATGAGCAGTTCTTC
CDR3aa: CASSLGPAGYRNEQFF

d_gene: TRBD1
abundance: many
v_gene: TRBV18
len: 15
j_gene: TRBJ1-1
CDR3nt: TGTGCCAGCTCTGCCCCCCTCAACAGGGGGTCTGAAGCTTTCTTT
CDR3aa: CASSAPLNRGSEAFF

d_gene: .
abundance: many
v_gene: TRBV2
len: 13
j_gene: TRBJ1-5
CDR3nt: TGTGCCAGCGGGGTTACGGACCAGCAGCCCCAGCATTTT
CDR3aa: CASGVTDQQPQHF

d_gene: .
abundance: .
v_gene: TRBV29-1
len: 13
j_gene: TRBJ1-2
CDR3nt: TGCAGCGTTGTAGGAGACAGGAACTATGGCTACACCTTC
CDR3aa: CSVVGDRNYGYTF